This T cell receptor beta chain was found in a study of blood T cell repertoires in COVID-19. As for the study in general: Donors in the United States, Italy and Spain gave samples during acute or convalescent COVID-19. The analysed material was cDNA or gDNA that came from T cells, B-cell-depleted T cells, or PBMCs.

This clone was seen only once. V lost 4 bases and J lost 0; bases outside the gene matches: 5. The CDR3 totals 16 residues. Germline CDR1 is SGDLS and CDR2 is YYNGEE. Original methodology: Researchers report that nucleated cell counts were estimated from reference gene primer amplification. TCRdb keeps only in-frame clones here, not all; method: immunoSEQ multiplex PCR. From that table come the V and J calls and clone size; the DNA was used to work out D and trimming. The sample yields 250,000 to 300,000 clones, about nine tenths seen once. The TCR sequence derives from a woman aged 45-65 years who had recovered from COVID-19. The material sequenced was peripheral blood. The gene calls are TRBV9 and TRBJ1-3; 9 positions agree with TRBD1. The CDR3 DNA is TGTGCCAGCAGCTTTACGACAGGGGGCTCTGGAAACACCATATATTTT. Its protein product is CASSFTTGGSGNTIYF.